What follows are 32 T cell receptor beta chains derived from one specimen sequenced in a study of blood T cells in healthy people across ages. It was with a sample-barcoded 5' primer and a J-beta primer mix that a second PCR of about 6 to 12 cycles was run. TCRdb independently ran MiXCR on the 5' RACE reads; one entry per CDR3 protein. The sample carries about 730,000 distinct CDR3 sequences, roughly 41% recorded once. Sequenced sample: blood. All receptors derive from an older woman in good health.

This clonotype was seen a handful of times. This chain connects TRBV7-2 to TRBJ2-1; the match to TRBD1 covers 11 bases. The J call may be wrong; the DNA end is better matched by TRBJ2-7. The CDR3 extends over 16 amino acids. Germline V lookup: CDR1 SGHTA, CDR2 FQGNSA. The CDR3 DNA is TGTGCCAGCAGCTCAGGGACAGGGGGATCCTACAATGAGCAGTACTTC. Residues: CASSSGTGGSYNEQYF.

This clonotype was recorded a few times. The chain links TRBV21-1 to TRBJ2-7. TRBV21-1 is designated a pseudogene. This CDR3 is built from 13 residues. The CDR3 loop is CASSKPPEYEQYF. For the CDR3, the DNA is TGTGCCAGCAGCAAACCGCCCGAGTACGAGCAGTACTTC.

This clonotype was detected many times. The V and J genes are TRBV10-3 and TRBJ2-6, with 9 nucleotides matching TRBD2. The length of the CDR3 is 18 residues. Losses at the gene ends were 3 bases for V and 0 bases for J; bases not matched to a gene: 6. CDR1 ENHRY and CDR2 SYGVKD come from the germline V gene. CDR3 DNA sequence: TGTGCCATCAGTGAAGGTCTAGCGGGACTCTCTGGGGCCAACGTCCTGACTTTC. Translation gives CAISEGLAGLSGANVLTF.

This chain uses TRBV6-1 with TRBJ2-1; 7 bases match TRBD1. This CDR3 comprises 14 residues. The V and J ends lost 4 bases and 6 bases, in that order; junction bases with no gene match: 6. Germline loops: CDR1 MNHNS, CDR2 SASEGT. CDR3 sequence: CASSVPQGSNEQFF. The CDR3 DNA follows: TGTGCCAGCAGTGTCCCACAGGGGAGCAATGAGCAGTTCTTC.

The chain couples TRBV11-2 to TRBJ2-7; D remains unclear. The V gene's germline CDR1 is SGHAT and CDR2 FQNNGV. With 7 bases removed from V and 9 bases from J, the gap between germline ends came to 13 bases. This CDR3 is built from 11 residues. CDR3 coding DNA: TGTGCCAGCACCCTTTCATCCCGGCAGTACTTC. Translated: CASTLSSRQYF.

The sample holds a few counts of this clonotype. This chain uses TRBV6-1 with TRBJ2-1, with D possibly being TRBD1 or TRBD2 (6 bases each). Germline V gene data show CDR1 as MNHNS and CDR2 as SASEGT. The CDR3 runs to 14 residues. Trimming took off 2 bases at V and 7 bases at J, with 12 bases between the two ends. The CDR3 here is CASSEYGGENEQFF. Here the CDR3 DNA reads TGTGCCAGCAGTGAATACGGGGGCGAGAATGAGCAGTTCTTC.

With respect to this clonotype: One junction end does not reproduce the germline sequence, and a read error may be involved. This chain links TRBV9 with TRBJ2-5, with TRBD1 as a possible D gene (5 bases). The CDR3 runs 14 residues. The germline gives CDR1 SGDLS, CDR2 YYNGEE. The CDR3 sequence: CACSVNWGRETQYF. CDR3 coding DNA: TGTGCCTGCAGCGTAAATTGGGGCAGAGAGACCCAGTACTTC. The variable domain in full, with the rest retrieved from reference TRBV9 and TRBJ2-5, is DSGVTQTPKHLITATGQRVTLRCSPRSGDLSVYWYQQSLDQGLQFLIQYYNGEERAKGNILERFSAQQFPDLHSELNLSSLELGDSALYFCACSVNWGRETQYFGPGTRLLVL.

This clonotype was seen more than once but under ten times. This chain uses TRBV2 with TRBJ2-1; TRBD2 agrees at 7 bases. The V gene end was trimmed by 6 bases and the J gene end by 6 bases; junction bases not matched to a gene: 8. This CDR3 spans 14 amino acids. The germline CDR1 and CDR2 sequences are SNHLY and FYNNEI. Written as DNA, the CDR3 is TGTGCCAGCAGCCCGGGACTACCAAGCAATGAGCAGTTCTTC. Translated: CASSPGLPSNEQFF.

Ten or more counts support this clonotype. The junction departs from the called germline gene at one end, perhaps through a read error. CDR3 sequence reads: CANSGGQGYEQYF. The CDR3, as DNA: TGTGCCAACAGCGGAGGACAGGGGTACGAGCAGTACTTC. J is TRBJ2-7 and V is TRBV7-9; TRBD1 aligns across 9 bases. This CDR3 has 13 residues. Looked up from germline, CDR1 is SEHNR and CDR2 is FQNEAQ (reference sequence).

This clonotype showed up many times. CDR3 region: CASSLLKGEQYF. The CDR3 region has the DNA TGTGCCAGCAGCTTATTAAAAGGCGAGCAGTACTTC. The V call is TRBV11-1, the J call TRBJ2-5; D uncertain. The end of the DNA aligns better with TRBJ2-7, so the J call may be wrong. The CDR3 totals 12 residues. Germline V gives CDR1 SGHAT, CDR2 FQDESV (reference sequence).

In this sample, this clonotype turned up a few times. The chain has TRBV7-2 and TRBJ2-3; D not resolved. Germline V gives CDR1 SGHTA, CDR2 FQGNSA. Trimming pared 2 bases from V and 4 bases from J, leaving 10 bases between. The CDR3 contains 14 residues. The CDR3 bases are TGTGCCAGCAGCTTAAAGCCGGGCCCAGATACGCAGTATTTT. Its translation: CASSLKPGPDTQYF.

J is TRBJ2-5 and V is TRBV5-1; D remains ambiguous. The V end was cut by 7 bases, the J end by 3 bases, with 13 bases between. Germline loops: CDR1 SGHRS, CDR2 YFSETQ. The CDR3 is made up of 13 amino acids. This chain's CDR3 is CASLSISEETQYF. The CDR3 region has the DNA TGCGCCAGCTTATCTATCAGTGAAGAGACCCAGTACTTC.

Regarding this clonotype: Relative to the germline gene, one junction end is altered; a read error may explain this. J is TRBJ1-5 and V is TRBV10-3, with D uncertain. The CDR3 has 13 amino acids. Germline V gives CDR1 ENHRY, CDR2 SYGVKD. This chain's CDR3 is CAISGGSNQPKHF. DNA for the CDR3: TGTGCCATCAGTGGGGGTAGCAATCAGCCCAAGCATTTT.

This clonotype was observed a few times. This chain connects TRBV20-1 to TRBJ2-3, with 8 bases identical to TRBD1. Germline CDR1 reads DFQATT; CDR2 reads SNEGSKA (reference sequence). V lost 5 bases, J lost 1 base, and 5 bases stayed unmatched. The CDR3 runs to 14 residues. The CDR3 loop reads CSAPWTGRTDTQYF. CDR3 nucleotides: TGCAGTGCTCCTTGGACAGGGCGCACAGATACGCAGTATTTT.

The chain uses TRBV18 and TRBJ2-1; D is perhaps TRBD2 (6 bases). CDR1 is KGHSH and CDR2 is LQKENI in the germline V gene. This CDR3 region has 15 residues. Deletions cut 1 base from V and 8 bases from J, with 15 bases between. In DNA, the CDR3 is TGTGCCAGCTCACCACGGAACGGGAGTGGCGATGAGCAGTTCTTC. It yields the protein CASSPRNGSGDEQFF.

The genes are TRBV20-1 and TRBJ1-2, with D hard to call. V lost 0 bases to trimming and J lost 0 bases, with 17 bases between them. The CDR3 extends over 17 amino acids. CDR1 and CDR2 from the germline V gene are DFQATT and SNEGSKA (reference sequence). Here the CDR3 reads CSARDWLRLTANYGYTF. In DNA, the CDR3 is TGCAGTGCTAGAGATTGGTTACGTCTCACAGCTAACTATGGCTACACCTTC.

Turning to this clonotype: A read error may explain this, as a much larger clone is one base away. V and J are TRBV10-3 and TRBJ1-5; 10 nucleotides agree with TRBD1. The CDR3 runs 15 residues. CDR1 is ENHRY, CDR2 SYGVKD, per germline. The DNA of the CDR3 is TGTGTCATCAGTCCGGGACAGGGGAGCAATCAGCCCCAGCATTTT. The encoded protein is CVISPGQGSNQPQHF.

Remarks on this clonotype: It may be a read error: a sequence one base away is much more abundant. The rearrangement links TRBV11-3 to TRBJ2-3; D uncertain. The length of the CDR3 is 13 residues. Germline CDR1 reads SGHNT; CDR2 reads YENEEA. Trimming cost V 2 bases and J 5 bases, with 8 bases left between them. The DNA for the CDR3 is TGTGCCAGCAGCTTAAAGCCTGGAGATACGCAGTATTTT. It specifies CASSLKPGDTQYF.

V and J are TRBV28 and TRBJ2-5, with TRBD2 identical over 9 bases. With 2 bases clipped from V and 5 bases from J, the junction kept 6 bases outside the gene matches. Germline CDR1 and CDR2: MDHEN and SYDVKM. The CDR3 covers 15 residues. The CDR3 DNA reads as TGTGCCAGCAGTTTAGCCGGGACTAGCATGGAGACCCAGTACTTC. It translates to CASSLAGTSMETQYF.

The chain employs TRBV4-2 and TRBJ2-3; 9 bases are shared with TRBD1. The CDR3 runs 17 residues. The J segment lost 3 bases and the V segment lost 1 base, leaving 8 bases of the junction unmatched. The germline gives CDR1 LGHNA, CDR2 YNFKEQ. This chain's CDR3 is CASSQVGPGQGTDTQYF. The CDR3 nucleotides read TGTGCCAGCAGCCAAGTTGGGCCGGGACAGGGTACAGATACGCAGTATTTT.

This clonotype was observed a few times. The chain joins TRBV6-5 to TRBJ2-3; D remains unclear. The CDR3 has 14 amino acids. Looked up from germline, CDR1 is MNHEY and CDR2 is SVGAGI. V shed 3 bases and J shed 2 bases, with 9 bases lying between them. In DNA form, the CDR3 reads TGTGCCAGCAGTTATACAAGGTTCACAGATACGCAGTATTTT. The encoded protein is CASSYTRFTDTQYF.

A word on this clonotype: A read error is possible here, since a much larger clone lies one base away. This chain uses TRBV2 with TRBJ2-1; TRBD2 is a possible D gene (7 bases). TRBJ2-7 explains the end of the DNA better; the J call may be wrong. In germline, CDR1 is SNHLY, CDR2 FYNNEI. The CDR3 spans 15 residues. In nucleotides, the CDR3 is TGTGCCAGCAGAGGCGGGCGGGGGCCAAACAATGAGCAGTACTTC. It is translated as CASRGGRGPNNEQYF.

Concerning this clonotype: A read error is possible here, since a much larger clone lies one base away. This chain links TRBV5-1 with TRBJ2-7; tentatively, D is TRBD2 (5 bases). The CDR3 is 15 amino acids. Between the trimmed V and J ends, which lost 1 base and 7 bases, there was a span of 18 bases. Germline V lookup: CDR1 SGHRS, CDR2 YFSETQ. The CDR3 spells CASSLSGLGANEQYF. The CDR3 DNA is TGCGCCAGCAGCTTGTCTGGACTGGGTGCCAATGAGCAGTACTTC.

V is TRBV6-2 or TRBV6-3 and J is TRBJ2-7; D call uncertain. Judging by the DNA end, TRBJ2-5 fits better; the J call may be wrong. The CDR3 runs to 11 residues. The germline CDR1 and CDR2 sequences are MNHEY and SVGEGT. CDR3 sequence reads: CASTQLETQYF. Here the CDR3 DNA reads TGTGCCAGCACTCAATTGGAGACCCAGTACTTC.

This clonotype came up a few times. The chain links TRBV2 to TRBJ2-7; 7 bases are a match to TRBD1. V lost 4 bases to trimming and J lost 2 bases; unmatched junction nucleotides: 8. CDR3 length: 15 amino acids. CDR1 and CDR2 (germline): SNHLY, FYNNEI. The CDR3 DNA sequence: TGTGCCAGCAGTGGCCGAGCAGGGGGAACCTACGAGCAGTACTTC. It is translated as CASSGRAGGTYEQYF.

The rearrangement links TRBV7-6 to TRBJ2-1; maybe TRBD2 (7 bases). The CDR3 loop spans 16 amino acids. The V end was cut by 2 bases, the J end by 2 bases, with 13 bases between. Looked up from germline, CDR1 is SGHVS and CDR2 is FNYEAQ. The DNA of the CDR3 is TGTGCCAGCAGCTTAACGGGGCGGGGGCCCTACAATGAGCAGTTCTTC. The encoded protein is CASSLTGRGPYNEQFF.

This clonotype came up a few times. The rearrangement joins TRBV5-6 to TRBJ1-4, with D uncertain. CDR3 size: 16 residues. Germline loops: CDR1 SGHDT, CDR2 YYEEEE. Between the trimmed V and J ends, which lost 4 bases and 5 bases, there was a span of 18 bases. The CDR3 bases are TGTGCCAGCAGCCTAACCTTTTCGGGTAGGAATGAAAAACTGTTTTTT. Protein: CASSLTFSGRNEKLFF.

J is TRBJ2-3 and V is TRBV20-1; no definite D call. The CDR3 totals 14 residues. Trimming stripped 0 bases from V and 2 bases from J, with 9 bases between. CDR1 and CDR2 from the germline V gene are DFQATT and SNEGSKA (reference sequence). This chain's CDR3 is CSARDLGHTDTQYF. The CDR3, as DNA: TGCAGTGCTAGAGATCTTGGCCACACAGATACGCAGTATTTT.

The genes are TRBV20-1 and TRBJ1-5, with TRBD1 as a possible D gene (6 bases). The CDR3 length is 15 residues. V shed 6 bases and J shed 2 bases, with 17 bases lying between them. Germline CDR1 reads DFQATT; CDR2 reads SNEGSKA (reference sequence). The CDR3 DNA reads TGCAGTGCAAGTGTGGCGGGACAAGGCAATCAGCCCCAGCATTTT. Its translation: CSASVAGQGNQPQHF.

The chain couples TRBV6-1 to TRBJ2-3; D is unclear. The CDR3 sequence is 15 residues long. V shed 6 bases and J shed 1 base, with 14 bases lying between them. CDR1 and CDR2 from the germline V gene are MNHNS and SASEGT. The CDR3 DNA reads TGTGCCAGCAGGGCTGGAAGGTACGGCACAGATACGCAGTATTTT. Protein sequence: CASRAGRYGTDTQYF.

This clonotype occurred a few times. J is TRBJ2-7 and V is TRBV3-1; 11 nucleotides match TRBD2. CDR3 length equals 15 residues. The V segment lost 4 bases and the J segment 5 bases; nucleotides outside the gene matches: 7. Germline CDR1 is LGHDT and CDR2 is YNNKEL (reference sequence). CDR3: CASSPLAGGLHEQYF. The CDR3 DNA follows: TGTGCCAGCAGCCCCTTAGCGGGAGGGCTCCACGAGCAGTACTTC.

This clonotype appeared a single time. The chain has TRBV14 and TRBJ2-5, with TRBD1 as a possible D gene (5 bases). Trimming stripped 5 bases from V and 11 bases from J, with 15 bases between. This CDR3 is 12 amino acids long. Germline V lookup: CDR1 SGHDN, CDR2 FVKESK. CDR3 loop: CASSSGWNEQYF. The CDR3 bases are TGTGCCAGCAGCTCAGGGTGGAATGAGCAGTACTTC.